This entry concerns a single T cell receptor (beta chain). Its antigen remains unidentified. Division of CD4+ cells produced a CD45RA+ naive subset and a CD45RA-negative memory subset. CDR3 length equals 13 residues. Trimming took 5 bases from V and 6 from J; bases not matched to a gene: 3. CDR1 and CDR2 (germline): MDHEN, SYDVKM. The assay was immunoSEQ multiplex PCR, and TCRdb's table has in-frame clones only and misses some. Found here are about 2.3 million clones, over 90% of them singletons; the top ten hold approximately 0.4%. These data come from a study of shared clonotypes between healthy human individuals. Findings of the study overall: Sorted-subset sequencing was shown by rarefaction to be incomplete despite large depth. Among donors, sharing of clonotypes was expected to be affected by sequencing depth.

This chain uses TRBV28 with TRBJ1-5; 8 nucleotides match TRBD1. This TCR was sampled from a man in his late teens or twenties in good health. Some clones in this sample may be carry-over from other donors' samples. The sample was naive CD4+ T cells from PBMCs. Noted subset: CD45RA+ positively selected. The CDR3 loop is CASSQGAGQPQHF. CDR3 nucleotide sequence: TGTGCCAGCAGTCAGGGGGCGGGTCAGCCCCAGCATTTT.